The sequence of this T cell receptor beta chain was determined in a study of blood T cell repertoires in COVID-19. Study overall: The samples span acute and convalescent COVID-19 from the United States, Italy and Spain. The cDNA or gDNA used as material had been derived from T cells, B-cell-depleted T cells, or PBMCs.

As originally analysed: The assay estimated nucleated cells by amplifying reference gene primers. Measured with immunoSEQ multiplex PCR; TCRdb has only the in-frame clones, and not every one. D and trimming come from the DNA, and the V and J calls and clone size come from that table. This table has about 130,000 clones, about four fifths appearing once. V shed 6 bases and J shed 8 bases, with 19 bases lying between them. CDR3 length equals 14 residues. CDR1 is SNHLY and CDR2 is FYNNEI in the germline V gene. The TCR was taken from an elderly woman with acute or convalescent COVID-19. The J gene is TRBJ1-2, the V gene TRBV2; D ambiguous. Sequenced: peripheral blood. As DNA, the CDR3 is TGTGCCAGCAGCACCATTCCCACGTCCGGGGGCTACACCTTC. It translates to CASSTIPTSGGYTF.